This T cell receptor beta chain comes out of a study of molecular identifiers for immune sequencing clone quantification. Trimming pared 6 bases from V and 2 bases from J, leaving 10 bases between. The CDR3 runs 13 residues. From germline, CDR1 is MDHEN and CDR2 SYDVKM. Study outcomes and limitations: Over 97% of effector molecules, but under 1% in naive cells, were held by clones with more than 20 RNA copies. One cell's worth of spiked Jurkat TCR RNA was reportedly detectable among about a million naive cells. Barcode collisions between identical TCR molecules could shrink estimates of highly expanded clone sizes.

The table lists this clonotype with a few counts. The antigen is undetermined. Sorting recovered naive CD8 T cells on a CD8+CD4-CCR7+CD45RA+ profile. TCRdb itself ran the PCR reads through MiXCR, one entry per CDR3 protein. The data contain 55,000 to 75,000 distinct CDR3 sequences, around 20% of them singletons. V and J are TRBV28 and TRBJ1-1; the D is unclear. This TCR was sampled from a human donor in good health. Some libraries in this study had Jurkat cell RNA spiked in. Sequenced material: naive CD8+ T cells from blood, with Jurkat cell RNA spiked in. Subset indicated: FACS-sorted CD8+CD4-CCR7+CD45RA+ naive T cells. The CDR3 DNA is TGTGCCAGCAGCCCCGCCGGTAACACTGAAGCTTTCTTT. This gives the protein CASSPAGNTEAFF. The full variable domain, with the rest looked up from reference TRBV28 and TRBJ1-1, is DVKVTQSSRYLVKRTGEKVFLECVQDMDHENMFWYRQDPGLGLRLIYFSYDVKMKEKGDIPEGYSVSREKKERFSLILESASTNQTSMYLCASSPAGNTEAFFGQGTRLTVV.